This T cell receptor (beta chain) was sequenced during a study of vaccination effects on CD4 cells after COVID-19 (dated by TCRdb to between 2021 and 2024). Context from the whole study: Each participant got two doses of an mRNA SARS-CoV-2 vaccine, either BNT162b2 or mRNA-1273. Pre-vaccine samples were drawn from a couple of convalescent patients 16 days and one week before the first dose, at 142 and 148 days after COVID-19 diagnosis. The Oncomine TCR Beta short-read assay on an Illumina iSeq 100 was used to sequence cultures from other donors in the study. Altogether, around 9 COVID-19 convalescent patients and several SARS-CoV-2-naive healthy vaccine recipients made up the full study. The study compared SARS-CoV-2 spike-specific CD4+ TCR repertoires before and after mRNA vaccination in COVID-19 convalescent patients and infection-naive vaccine recipients.

Findings and caveats that apply to the study as a whole: Only a small number of convalescent patients were included, and no early post-infection timepoints were available, which limited the study. At late post-vaccination timepoints, both infection-induced and vaccine-induced clones showed marked clonal contraction, consistent with waning T cell responses. In convalescent patients, the post-vaccine spike-reactive repertoire was composed mainly of new vaccine-induced clones that were largely distinct from infection-induced clones.

To identify antigen-specific CD4+ T cell clonotypes by their expansion, the ViraFEST assay first stimulated PBMC with viral peptide pools and then applied TCR sequencing. After less than 13 days of culture, CD4+ T cells were isolated with the EasySep CD4+ T cell isolation kit. PCR-confirmed SARS-CoV-2 infection had occurred in convalescent patients between March and December 2020, before the Alpha, Beta and Delta variants emerged in the United States. Under 2.5 million PBMC per well were cultured with approximately 10 ug/ml peptides in IMDM containing around 5% human AB serum, about 9 IU/ml IL-2 and gentamicin. On days 3 and 7, half of the culture medium was replaced with fresh IL-2-containing medium. Each peptide stimulation condition was cultured in triplicate wells unless otherwise noted. Using Ficoll-Paque Plus gradient centrifugation, PBMC were separated from whole blood and then either used fresh or cryopreserved at -140C. The spike proteins of SARS-CoV-2 and of the common cold coronaviruses HCoV-NL63, HCoV-OC43 and HCoV-229E were spanned by overlapping peptide pools. The QIAamp micro DNA kit was used to extract genomic DNA from the cultured CD4+ T cells.

CDR1 SGHRS and CDR2 YFSETQ are derived from the germline V gene. From cysteine to phenylalanine, the CDR3 is 15 amino acids long. Of the read, only the CDR3 DNA is kept; its 45 bases are in frame from base 1. Between the V and J ends, shortened by 0 bases and 0 bases respectively, the junction contains 8 bases. About this clone itself: What antigen it recognizes has not been identified. Qualities for individual bases were not recorded, and no much larger clone is one base off.

The library was obtained by the immunoSEQ multiplex PCR assay. DNA from the cultured and isolated CD4+ T cells underwent TCR beta CDR3 sequencing. Per the authors' processing: Non-productive TCR sequences were discarded, and reads were trimmed to the CDR3 region, with only CDR3s of 7 or more amino acids retained. The MANAFEST web app was used to pick out antigen-specific clonotypes by comparing their expansion in peptide wells with that in reference cultures. To be called positive, a clone needed expansion at FDR<0.05 compared with the reference and with all other wells, an odds ratio greater than 5, and a frequency greater than 0.1% in two replicate wells. Clonotypes significantly expanded in SARS-CoV-2 spike wells and in at least one common cold coronavirus spike condition were defined as cross-reactive. CDR3 similarity was assessed by Levenshtein distance with the stringdist R package, and unrooted trees were built with ape in R 3.6.1. TCRdb limited this immuneACCESS table to in-frame rearrangements with V and J called. A share of clones is missing; checked studies link under half to unresolved V genes, and the rest is unexplained. The DNA gave D and trimming, while V, J and clone size come from that table. The sample table records about 36,000 clones; 55% to 75% of these occur just once. The ten largest clones capture over 15% of the sample.

Source: CD4+ T cells from PBMCs cultured with HCoV-NL63 spike peptides, taken before COVID-19 vaccination. Interpreted using the paper, the cell subset or site label stands for: HCoV-NL63 spike overlapping peptide pool stimulation. The chain is encoded by TRBV5-1 joined to TRBJ2-3, with no confident D gene call. This TCR came from a human donor who had a prior SARS-CoV-2 infection. The CDR3 here reads CASSLVSTSTDTQYF. The DNA sequence follows: TGCGCCAGCAGCTTGGTCAGTACTAGCACAGATACGCAGTATTTT.